This T cell receptor (beta chain) comes out of a study of early T cells in non-severe SARS-CoV-2 infection. Across the study: The sequenced material was bulk RNA from unsorted whole blood, and its chains were unpaired.

Germline V lookup: CDR1 MDHEN, CDR2 SYDVKM. This CDR3 is 16 amino acids long. Trimming pared 7 bases from V and 6 bases from J, leaving 21 bases between. Whole-study results and caveats: Matches to VDJdb favored anti-spike CD8 responses and missed private and CD4 specificities.

cDNA molecules, individually, were tagged with unique molecular identifiers. TCRdb called the 5' RACE reads again in MiXCR, with one record for every CDR3 protein. This table has 98,000 or so distinct CDR3 sequences, about an eighth appearing once. This clonotype was counted a few times. Its antigen is undetermined. This chain uses TRBV28 with TRBJ2-2; the D gene is possibly TRBD2 (5 bases). The receptor was derived from an adult who was a healthcare worker with PCR-confirmed SARS-CoV-2 infection or an uninfected control (not recorded which). This specimen consisted of whole blood, obtained at baseline. CDR3 bases: TGTGCCAGCAACCCGCCGGGCGGAGGCTATGCCGGGGAGCTGTTTTTT. It specifies CASNPPGGGYAGELFF.